The rows below give T cell receptor beta chains drawn from one sample of a study of cytotoxic CD8 clonotypes in ibrutinib-treated CLL. Data came from immunoSEQ multiplex PCR; TCRdb stores just in-frame clones and leaves some out. The table shows 140,000 to 150,000 clones, with about 78% occurring only once. The source material was PBMCs, sampled after 24 months of ibrutinib treatment. The origin of the receptors is a human donor with chronic lymphocytic leukemia. CDR3s include the opening cysteine and the closing phenylalanine or tryptophan. The D gene is left open where the match is weak. Clone size is not always given. Where it is, it says once, few, many or a class for expanded clones.

once,TRBJ2-7,TRBV9,-,TGTGCCAGCAGCGTGGGAGGGGGTCACGAGCAGTACTTC,CASSVGGGHEQYF
-,TRBJ1-4,TRBV5-1,TRBD1,TGCGCCAGCAGCTCGGCGGACAGGGCTTCTAATGAAAAACTGTTTTTT,CASSSADRASNEKLFF
-,TRBJ2-5,TRBV19,-,TGTGCCAGTAGTATAGGGGGCGAGACCCAGTACTTC,CASSIGGETQYF
-,TRBJ2-7,TRBV2,-,TGTGCCAGCAGTCCGGCACGAGGCTACGAGCAGTACTTC,CASSPARGYEQYF
-,TRBJ2-7,TRBV7-2,-,TGTGCCAGCAGCTTAGGCCCGGACCCCTCCTCCTACGAGCAGTACTTC,CASSLGPDPSSYEQYF
-,TRBJ2-5,TRBV10-3,-,TGTGCCATCAGTCCCGGGGCCCAAGTGACCCAGTACTTC,CAISPGAQVTQYF
-,TRBJ2-5,TRBV11-3,-,TGTGCCAGCAGCTTTGGGGTCCAAGAGACCCAGTACTTC,CASSFGVQETQYF
-,TRBJ1-4,TRBV15,-,TGTGCCACCAGCGGCGGGACCCCAGGGGAAAAACTGTTTTTT,CATSGGTPGEKLFF
few,TRBJ1-3,TRBV19,-,TGTGCCAGCCGGACGGACAGCGTAAACACCATATATTTT,CASRTDSVNTIYF
-,TRBJ1-1,TRBV19,TRBD1,TGTGCCAGTAGCAAAAGACAGGGGGCCTTGTGGGACACTGAAGCTTTCTTT,CASSKRQGALWDTEAFF
once,TRBJ2-1,TRBV7-2,-,TGTGCCAGCAGCTGGGACTGGGCCTCCTACAATGAGCAGTTCTTC,CASSWDWASYNEQFF
-,TRBJ2-5,TRBV29-1,TRBD2,TGCAGCGTTGAACCGACTAGCGGGCCGACCCAGTACTTC,CSVEPTSGPTQYF
-,TRBJ1-5,TRBV28,-,TGTGCCAGCACAGAGGGGGGCAGAAATAGCAATCAGCCCCAGCATTTT,CASTEGGRNSNQPQHF
once,TRBJ2-7,TRBV7-9,TRBD2,TGTGCCAGCCTCCCCCGGGGGGTCGACGAGCAGTACTTC,CASLPRGVDEQYF
once,TRBJ2-7,TRBV5-1,TRBD1,TGCGCCAGCAGCCGGGGCCGGGACAGGGTGTCCTACGAGCAGTACTTC,CASSRGRDRVSYEQYF
-,TRBJ1-6,TRBV5-6,TRBD1,TGTGCCAGCAGCTTGGGTCCACAGGGGGATAATTCACCCCTCCACTTT,CASSLGPQGDNSPLHF
-,TRBJ1-2,TRBV11-2,-,TGTGCCAGCAGCGCCCAGGGCTATGGCTACACCTTC,CASSAQGYGYTF
-,TRBJ1-5,TRBV10-3,-,TGTGCCATCAGTGAAGGGACGGTTAGCAATCAGCCCCAGCATTTT,CAISEGTVSNQPQHF
few,TRBJ1-5,TRBV6-1,-,TGTGCCAGCGCAGGAACCGATCAGCCCCAGCATTTT,CASAGTDQPQHF
-,TRBJ2-7,TRBV4-3,-,TGCGCCAGCAGCCAAGGGCCTAGCAATTCCTACGAGCAGTACTTC,CASSQGPSNSYEQYF
-,TRBJ2-7,TRBV7-6,-,TGTGCCAGCAGCTTAGCCCAAGGGGAGCAGTACTTC,CASSLAQGEQYF
once,TRBJ2-5,TRBV28,-,TGTGCCAGCAGAGAATTAGGAGAGACCCAGTACTTC,CASRELGETQYF
-,TRBJ2-7,TRBV6-5,-,TGTGCCAGCAGTTACTCCGGGATCTCCTACGAGCAGTACTTC,CASSYSGISYEQYF
-,TRBJ2-4,TRBV5-4,TRBD2,TGTGCCAGCAGCCGTAGCGGGAGCGGTGACAAAAACATTCAGTACTTC,CASSRSGSGDKNIQYF
-,TRBJ2-3,TRBV7-6,-,TGTGCCAGCAGCCCCCGAACAGGGTCGGATACGCAGTATTTT,CASSPRTGSDTQYF
-,TRBJ1-2,TRBV29-1,-,TGCAGCGTTGACGGGGAGGGCCAAAGTATGACCTTC,CSVDGEGQSMTF
-,TRBJ2-7,TRBV5-1,-,TGCGCCAGCAGCTGGGGGGCAGGGAGCTCCTACGAGCAGTACTTC,CASSWGAGSSYEQYF
-,TRBJ2-7,TRBV6-4,TRBD1,TGTGCCAGCAGTCCAGACAGGGGCCACGAGCAGTACTTC,CASSPDRGHEQYF
-,TRBJ2-7,TRBV6-1,-,TGTGCCATCAGGGCTAGGGGCGAGCAGTACTTC,CAIRARGEQYF
few,TRBJ1-2,TRBV27,-,TGTGCCACCCGGGGTTGGGGAACCAACTATGGCTACACCTTC,CATRGWGTNYGYTF
-,TRBJ2-7,TRBV7-9,-,TGTGCCAGCAGCTTACCCGAGGTCCACGAGCAGTACTTC,CASSLPEVHEQYF
-,TRBJ2-3,TRBV5-4,-,TGTGCCAGCAGCTTGGCCTCGGAGGCCCTCCCGTATTTT,CASSLASEALPYF
-,TRBJ1-4,TRBV5-1,TRBD1,TGCGCCAGCAGGGCCGGGACAGGGGGCCAAGGGGGTGAAAAACTGTTTTTT,CASRAGTGGQGGEKLFF
-,TRBJ2-5,TRBV7-9,-,TGTGCCAGCAGCTTATGGGGGGGCAGCCAAGAGACCCAGTACTTC,CASSLWGGSQETQYF
-,TRBJ2-1,TRBV7-2,TRBD2,TGTGCCAGCAGCTTAAGCTGGGCGGGAGTCGGCAATGAGCAGTTCTTC,CASSLSWAGVGNEQFF
once,TRBJ2-5,TRBV9,TRBD2,TGTGCCAGCAGCGCCGGGGGGACTAGCGGGGCCCGGGAGACCCAGTACTTC,CASSAGGTSGARETQYF
few,TRBJ2-5,TRBV5-1,TRBD1,TGCGCCAGCAGCCCCCCGGACAGGGGAGGAGAGACCCAGTACTTC,CASSPPDRGGETQYF
-,TRBJ2-5,TRBV7-7,TRBD2,TGTGCCAGCAATAACGGCGGGGGGGAGACCCAGTACTTC,CASNNGGGETQYF
-,TRBJ2-6,TRBV19,-,TGTGCCAGTAGTCTGGGGAGGGGGCAAGCTGGGGCCAACGTCCTGACTTTC,CASSLGRGQAGANVLTF
-,TRBJ2-7,TRBV21-1,-,TGTGCCAGCAGCAAAGGGGGGCAGAGCTCCTACGAGCAGTACTTC,CASSKGGQSSYEQYF
-,TRBJ1-4,TRBV6-1,-,TGTGCCAGCAGGGCCCCTACAGGGCCGGGGGAAAAACTGTTTTTT,CASRAPTGPGEKLFF
medium-sized,TRBJ1-2,TRBV7-2,TRBD1,TGTGCCAGCAGCTTATTCATAGGGCAGGGGGCACCACCGGGCTACACCTTC,CASSLFIGQGAPPGYTF
-,TRBJ2-5,TRBV5-4,-,TGTGCCAGCAGCCACCGGGACACAGAAGAGACCCAGTACTTC,CASSHRDTEETQYF
-,TRBJ2-7,TRBV7-2,TRBD1,TGTGCCAGCAGCTTACCCTCGACAGGGGGCGAGCAGTACTTC,CASSLPSTGGEQYF
-,TRBJ2-7,TRBV20-1,TRBD1,TGCAGTGCGAAATTCGGACAGGCTCGGTACTTC,CSAKFGQARYF
once,TRBJ2-3,TRBV18,TRBD2,TGTGCCAGCTCAGGACTAGCGGAAGATACGCAGTATTTT,CASSGLAEDTQYF
once,TRBJ2-7,TRBV6-6,TRBD2,TGTGCCAGCAGCCACCGGGGGGGGTCGGGCGAGCAGTACTTC,CASSHRGGSGEQYF